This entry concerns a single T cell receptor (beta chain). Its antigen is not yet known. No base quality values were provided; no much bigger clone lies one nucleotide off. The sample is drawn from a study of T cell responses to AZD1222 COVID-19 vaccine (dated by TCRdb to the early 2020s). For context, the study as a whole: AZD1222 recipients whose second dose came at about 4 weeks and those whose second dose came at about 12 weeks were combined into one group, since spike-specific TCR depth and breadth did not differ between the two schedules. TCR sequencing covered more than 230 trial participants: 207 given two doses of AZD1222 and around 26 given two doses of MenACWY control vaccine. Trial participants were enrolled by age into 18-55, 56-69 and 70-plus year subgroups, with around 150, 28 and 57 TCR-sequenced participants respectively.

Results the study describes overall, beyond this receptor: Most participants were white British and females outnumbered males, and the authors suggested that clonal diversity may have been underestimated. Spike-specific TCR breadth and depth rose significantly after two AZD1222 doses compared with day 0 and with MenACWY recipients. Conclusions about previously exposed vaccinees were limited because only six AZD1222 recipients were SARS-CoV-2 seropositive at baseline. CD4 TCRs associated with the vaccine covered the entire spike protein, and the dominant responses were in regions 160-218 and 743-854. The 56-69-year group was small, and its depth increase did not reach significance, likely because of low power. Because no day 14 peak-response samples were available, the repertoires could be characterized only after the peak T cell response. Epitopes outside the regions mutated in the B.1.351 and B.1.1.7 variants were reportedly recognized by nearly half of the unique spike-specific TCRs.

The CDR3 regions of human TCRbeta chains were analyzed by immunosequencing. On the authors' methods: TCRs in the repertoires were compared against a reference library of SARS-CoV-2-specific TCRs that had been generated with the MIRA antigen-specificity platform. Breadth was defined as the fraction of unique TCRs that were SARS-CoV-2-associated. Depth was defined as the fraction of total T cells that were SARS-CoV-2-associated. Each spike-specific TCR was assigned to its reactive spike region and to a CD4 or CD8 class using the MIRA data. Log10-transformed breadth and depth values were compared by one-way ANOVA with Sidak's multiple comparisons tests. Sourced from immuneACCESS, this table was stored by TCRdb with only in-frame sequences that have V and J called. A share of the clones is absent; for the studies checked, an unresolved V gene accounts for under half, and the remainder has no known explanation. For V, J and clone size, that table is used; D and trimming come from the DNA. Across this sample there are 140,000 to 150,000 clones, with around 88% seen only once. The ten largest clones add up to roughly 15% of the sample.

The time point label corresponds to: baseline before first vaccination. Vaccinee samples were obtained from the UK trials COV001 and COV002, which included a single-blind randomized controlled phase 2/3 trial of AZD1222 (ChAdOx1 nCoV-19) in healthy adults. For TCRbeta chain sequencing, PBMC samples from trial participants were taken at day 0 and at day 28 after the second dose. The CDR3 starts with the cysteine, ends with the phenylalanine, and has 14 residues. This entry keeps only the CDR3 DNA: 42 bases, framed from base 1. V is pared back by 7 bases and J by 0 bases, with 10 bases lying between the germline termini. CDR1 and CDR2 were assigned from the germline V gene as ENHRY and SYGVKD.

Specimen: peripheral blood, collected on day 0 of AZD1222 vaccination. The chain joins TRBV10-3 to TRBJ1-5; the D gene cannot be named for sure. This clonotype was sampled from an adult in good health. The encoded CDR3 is CAINNETSNQPQHF. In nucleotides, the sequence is TGTGCCATCAATAACGAGACTAGCAATCAGCCCCAGCATTTT.